The 4 T cell receptor beta chains below were found in one sample sequenced in a study of monozygotic twins with inflammatory bowel disease. TCRdb processed the 5' RACE reads again and assigns one entry to each CDR3 protein, with no DNA. The table for this sample gives 310,000 or so distinct CDR3 sequences. Material: blood. Source of these receptors: a human donor with ulcerative colitis or Crohn's disease, or a healthy co-twin of an affected twin (not recorded which).

The chain links TRBV5-1 to TRBJ2-3; TCRdb reports TRBD2, a call that lacks DNA to check it against. The V gene's germline CDR1 is SGHRS and CDR2 YFSETQ. The CDR3 sequence is 15 residues long. The CDR3: CASSFFREGADTQYF.

V usage is TRBV5-1 and J usage is TRBJ2-1; TCRdb's D call of TRBD2 is untestable without DNA. The CDR3 contains 18 residues. Germline V lookup: CDR1 SGHRS, CDR2 YFSETQ. CDR3 amino acids: CASSPRLGGGSSYNEQFF.

The rearrangement joins TRBV24-1 to TRBJ2-1. CDR3 length: 14 residues. Germline V gene data show CDR1 as KGHDR and CDR2 as SFDVKD. CDR3: CATSDFGPDNEQFF.

This rearrangement joins TRBV12-3 or TRBV12-4 to TRBJ2-7; TCRdb's D gene call, TRBD1, goes unchecked for lack of DNA. The CDR3 consists of 14 residues. CDR3 sequence: CASSSRGLTYEQYF.